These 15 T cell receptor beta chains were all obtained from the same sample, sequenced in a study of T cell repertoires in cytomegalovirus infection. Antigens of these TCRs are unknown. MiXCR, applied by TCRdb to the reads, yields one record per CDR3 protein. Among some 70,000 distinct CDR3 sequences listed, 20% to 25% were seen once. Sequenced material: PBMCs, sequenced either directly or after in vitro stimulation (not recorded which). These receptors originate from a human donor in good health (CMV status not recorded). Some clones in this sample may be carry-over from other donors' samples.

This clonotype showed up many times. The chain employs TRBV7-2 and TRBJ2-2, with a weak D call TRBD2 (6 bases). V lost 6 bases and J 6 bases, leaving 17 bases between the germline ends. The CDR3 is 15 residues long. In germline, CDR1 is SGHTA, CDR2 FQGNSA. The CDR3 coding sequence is TGTGCCAGCAGAATTTGGGGGAGGACCGCCGGGGAGCTGTTTTTT. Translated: CASRIWGRTAGELFF.

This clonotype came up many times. The CDR3, as DNA: TGTGCCAGCGGTGCAGGGTCCGAAAAACTGTTTTTT. It codes for CASGAGSEKLFF. This chain joins TRBV7-6 and TRBJ1-4; possibly TRBD1 for D (5 bases). The V gene's germline CDR1 is SGHVS and CDR2 FNYEAQ. The CDR3 is 12 amino acids. V lost 8 bases to trimming and J lost 8 bases, with 12 bases between them.

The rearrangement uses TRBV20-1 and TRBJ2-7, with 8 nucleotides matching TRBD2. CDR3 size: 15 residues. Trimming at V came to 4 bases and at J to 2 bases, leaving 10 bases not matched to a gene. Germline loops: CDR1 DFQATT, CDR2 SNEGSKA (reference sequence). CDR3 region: CSAIPPGGRTYEQYF. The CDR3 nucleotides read TGCAGTGCTATACCTCCGGGCGGGAGGACCTACGAGCAGTACTTC.

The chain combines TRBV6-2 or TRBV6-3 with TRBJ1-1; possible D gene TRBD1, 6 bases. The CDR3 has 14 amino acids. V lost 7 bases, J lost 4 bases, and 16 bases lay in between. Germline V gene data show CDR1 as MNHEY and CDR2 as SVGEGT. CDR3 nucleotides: TGTGCCAGCACTTGGGGGGGGCGCGCCACTGAAGCTTTCTTT. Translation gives CASTWGGRATEAFF.

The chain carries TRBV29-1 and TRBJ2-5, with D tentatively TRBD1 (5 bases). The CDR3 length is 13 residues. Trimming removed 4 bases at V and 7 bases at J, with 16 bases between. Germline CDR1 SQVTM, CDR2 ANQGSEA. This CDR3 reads CSVAPTAAGTQYF. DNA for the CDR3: TGCAGCGTTGCCCCGACAGCCGCAGGGACCCAGTACTTC.

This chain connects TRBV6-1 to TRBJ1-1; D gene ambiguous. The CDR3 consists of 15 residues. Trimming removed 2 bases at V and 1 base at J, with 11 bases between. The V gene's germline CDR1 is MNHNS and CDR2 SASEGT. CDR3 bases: TGTGCCAGCAGTGAATCGATAACGGGGAACACTGAAGCTTTCTTT. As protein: CASSESITGNTEAFF.

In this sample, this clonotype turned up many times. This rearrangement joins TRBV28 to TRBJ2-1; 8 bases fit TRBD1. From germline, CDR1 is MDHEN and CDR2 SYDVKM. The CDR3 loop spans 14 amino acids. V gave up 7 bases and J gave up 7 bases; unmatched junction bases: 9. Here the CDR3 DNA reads TGTGCCAGCATTATGAGGACAGGGAAGAATGAGCAGTTCTTC. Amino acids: CASIMRTGKNEQFF.

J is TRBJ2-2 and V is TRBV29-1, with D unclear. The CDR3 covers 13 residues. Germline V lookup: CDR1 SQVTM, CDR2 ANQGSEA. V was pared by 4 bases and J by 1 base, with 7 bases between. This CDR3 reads CSVANRNTGELFF. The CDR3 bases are TGCAGCGTTGCGAACAGGAACACCGGGGAGCTGTTTTTT.

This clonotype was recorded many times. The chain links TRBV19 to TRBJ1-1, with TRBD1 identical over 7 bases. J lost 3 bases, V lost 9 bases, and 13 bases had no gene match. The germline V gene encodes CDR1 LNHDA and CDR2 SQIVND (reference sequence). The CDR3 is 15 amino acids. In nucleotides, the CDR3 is TGTGCCAGCATAGGGACAGTCCCAGCGGACACTGAAGCTTTCTTT. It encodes CASIGTVPADTEAFF. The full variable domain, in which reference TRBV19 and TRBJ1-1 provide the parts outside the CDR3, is DGGITQSPKYLFRKEGQNVTLSCEQNLNHDAMYWYRQDPGQGLRLIYYSQIVNDFQKGDIAEGYSVSREKKESFPLTVTSAQKNPTAFYLCASIGTVPADTEAFFGQGTRLTVV.

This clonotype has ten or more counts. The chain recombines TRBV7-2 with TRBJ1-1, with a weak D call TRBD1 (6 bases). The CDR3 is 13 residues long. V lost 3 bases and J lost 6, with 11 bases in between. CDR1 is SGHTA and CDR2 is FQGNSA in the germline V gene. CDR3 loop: CASSFLGGSEAFF. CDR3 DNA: TGTGCCAGCAGCTTCTTAGGGGGATCTGAAGCTTTCTTT.

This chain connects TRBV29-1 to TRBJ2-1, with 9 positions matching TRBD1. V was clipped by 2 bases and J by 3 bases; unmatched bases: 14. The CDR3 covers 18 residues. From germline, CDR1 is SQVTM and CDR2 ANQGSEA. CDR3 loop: CSVEKFLAVTGGYNEQFF. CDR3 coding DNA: TGCAGCGTTGAAAAATTTTTAGCGGTGACAGGGGGCTACAATGAGCAGTTCTTC.

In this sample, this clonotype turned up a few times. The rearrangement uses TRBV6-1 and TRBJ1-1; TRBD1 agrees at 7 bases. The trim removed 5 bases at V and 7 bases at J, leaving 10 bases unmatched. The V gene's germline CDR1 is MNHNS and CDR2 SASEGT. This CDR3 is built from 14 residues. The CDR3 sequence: CASSYRLTGNEAFF. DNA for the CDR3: TGTGCCAGCAGTTACCGCCTGACAGGGAATGAAGCTTTCTTT.

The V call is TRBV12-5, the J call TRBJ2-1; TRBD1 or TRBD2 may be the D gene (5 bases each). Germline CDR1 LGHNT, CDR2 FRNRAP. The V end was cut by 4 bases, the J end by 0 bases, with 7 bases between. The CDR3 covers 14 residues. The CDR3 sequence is CASGYGTSYNEQFF. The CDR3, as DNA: TGTGCTAGTGGTTATGGGACCTCCTACAATGAGCAGTTCTTC.

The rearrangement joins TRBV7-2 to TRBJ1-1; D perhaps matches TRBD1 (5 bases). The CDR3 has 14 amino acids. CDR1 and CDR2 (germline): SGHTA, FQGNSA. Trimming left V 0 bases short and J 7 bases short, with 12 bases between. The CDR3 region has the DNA TGTGCCAGCAGCTTAGCGCCGGGGGGGGTTGAAGCTTTCTTT. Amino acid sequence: CASSLAPGGVEAFF.

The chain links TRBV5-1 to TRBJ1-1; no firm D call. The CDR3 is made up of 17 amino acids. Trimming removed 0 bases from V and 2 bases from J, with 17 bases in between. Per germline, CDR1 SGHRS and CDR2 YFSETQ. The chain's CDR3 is CASSLGVVSGPNTEAFF. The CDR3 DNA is TGCGCCAGCAGCTTGGGAGTGGTGTCCGGCCCAAACACTGAAGCTTTCTTT.